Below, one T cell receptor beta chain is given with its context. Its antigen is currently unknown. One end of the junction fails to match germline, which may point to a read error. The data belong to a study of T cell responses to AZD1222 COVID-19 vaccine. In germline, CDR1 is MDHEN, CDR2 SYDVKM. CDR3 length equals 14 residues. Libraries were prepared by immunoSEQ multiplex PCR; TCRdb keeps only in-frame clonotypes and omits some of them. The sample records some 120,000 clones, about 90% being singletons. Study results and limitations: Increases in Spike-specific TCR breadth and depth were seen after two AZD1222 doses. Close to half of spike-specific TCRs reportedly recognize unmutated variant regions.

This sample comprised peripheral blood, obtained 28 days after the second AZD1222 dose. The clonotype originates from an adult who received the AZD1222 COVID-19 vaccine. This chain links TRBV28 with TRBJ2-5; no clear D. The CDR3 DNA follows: TGTGCCACCAGTCTAAGGGCCTTTGGAGAGACCCAGTACTTC. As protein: CATSLRAFGETQYF. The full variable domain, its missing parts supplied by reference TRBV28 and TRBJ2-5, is DVKVTQSSRYLVKRTGEKVFLECVQDMDHENMFWYRQDPGLGLRLIYFSYDVKMKEKGDIPEGYSVSREKKERFSLILESASTNQTSMYLCATSLRAFGETQYFGPGTRLLVL.